The 17 T cell receptor beta chains below all came from one sample that was sequenced in a study of tumor-infiltrating lymphocytes in oesophageal squamous cell carcinoma. TCRdb re-called the PCR reads with MiXCR, one entry per CDR3 protein. The sample holds 15,000 to 20,000 distinct CDR3 sequences, 40% to 55% seen once. The sequencing sample was made of esophageal tumor tissue. The receptors stem from a male donor with esophageal squamous cell carcinoma.

DNA for the CDR3: TGTGCCAGCAGTCCCGACAGGAAGGCCTACGAGCAGTACTTC. It translates to CASSPDRKAYEQYF. J is TRBJ2-7 and V is TRBV6-1; D might be TRBD1 (6 bases). The germline V and J ends were trimmed by 5 bases and 2 bases, with 13 bases remaining between them. Looked up from germline, CDR1 is MNHNS and CDR2 is SASEGT. The CDR3 is 14 amino acids.

This sequence joins TRBV11-2 and TRBJ2-4; 9 positions match TRBD1. The DNA end is more similar to TRBJ2-7, so the J call may be wrong. CDR3 size: 16 residues. Germline CDR1 reads SGHAT; CDR2 reads FQNNGV. CDR3 loop: CASSEQGQGGSYEQYF. DNA for the CDR3: TGTGCCAGCAGCGAACAGGGACAGGGAGGGTCCTACGAGCAGTACTTC.

The chain is built from TRBV6-6 and TRBJ2-5; 11 nucleotides agree with TRBD1. Unmatched junction bases numbered 4, after V lost 5 bases and J lost 5 bases. The CDR3 sequence is 14 residues long. Germline V gene lookup returns CDR1 MNHNY and CDR2 SVGAGI (reference sequence). The CDR3 reads CASSGQGAIETQYF. DNA of the CDR3: TGTGCCAGCAGTGGACAGGGGGCGATTGAGACCCAGTACTTC.

This chain joins TRBV12-3 or TRBV12-4 and TRBJ2-5, with 12 bases fitting TRBD2. The end of the DNA aligns better with TRBJ2-1, so the J call may be wrong. CDR3 size: 16 residues. CDR3 sequence: CASSLASGRVTDEQFF. The DNA for the CDR3 is TGTGCCAGCAGTTTGGCTAGCGGGAGGGTTACCGATGAGCAGTTCTTC.

The chain employs TRBV7-9 and TRBJ2-3; D is undetermined. CDR1 is SEHNR, CDR2 FQNEAQ, per germline (reference sequence). The CDR3 loop spans 13 amino acids. Deletions cut 2 bases from V and 2 bases from J, with 5 bases between. This CDR3 reads CASSLSHTDTQYF. CDR3 nucleotide sequence: TGTGCCAGCAGCTTATCGCACACAGATACGCAGTATTTT.

The V gene is TRBV7-3, the J gene TRBJ2-3; TRBD2 matches at 8 bases. The J call may be faulty, since TRBJ2-5 better matches the DNA end. The length of the CDR3 is 16 residues. Germline lookup yields CDR1 SGHTA and CDR2 FQGTGA. CDR3 protein: CASSEFGGAERETQYF. Written as DNA, the CDR3 is TGTGCCAGCAGCGAGTTCGGGGGGGCCGAACGAGAGACCCAGTACTTC.

This clonotype appeared many times. The rearrangement joins TRBV28 to TRBJ2-7; TRBD2 is a possible D gene (5 bases). CDR1 is MDHEN and CDR2 is SYDVKM in the germline V gene. Trimming left V 8 bases short and J 0 bases short, with 11 bases between. The CDR3 consists of 13 residues. The CDR3 protein is CASRTQISYEQYF. In DNA form, the CDR3 reads TGTGCCAGCCGGACTCAAATCTCCTACGAGCAGTACTTC.

This clonotype was seen just once. CDR3 nucleotides: TGTGCCAGCAGTTTATCCATTACCGGGACAGGGACCAGTAGCTCTGGGGCCAACGTCCTGACTTTC. This gives the protein CASSLSITGTGTSSSGANVLTF. The chain uses TRBV28 and TRBJ2-6; 9 positions agree with TRBD1. CDR3 length: 22 amino acids. Germline V gives CDR1 MDHEN, CDR2 SYDVKM. V was pared by 1 base and J by 0 bases, with 16 bases of the junction left unmatched.

In its sample, this clonotype was seen many times. This sequence joins TRBV5-4 and TRBJ2-1; D might be TRBD2 (6 bases). Per germline, CDR1 SGHNT and CDR2 YYREEE (reference sequence). V was pared by 3 bases and J by 0 bases, with 7 bases between. CDR3 length equals 14 residues. CDR3 loop: CASSYGSSYNEQFF. The CDR3 bases are TGTGCCAGCAGCTACGGGAGCTCCTACAATGAGCAGTTCTTC.

Details on this clonotype: With a much larger clone just one base away, this may be a read error. This chain connects TRBV6-6 to TRBJ2-1; D possibly corresponds to TRBD2 (5 bases). This CDR3 has 11 amino acids. Germline V CDR1 and CDR2: MNHNY, SVGAGI (reference sequence). V gave up 3 bases and J gave up 13 bases, with 10 bases separating them. The CDR3 DNA sequence: TGTGCCAGCAGTTATTGGGAGACCCAGTTCTTC. It specifies CASSYWETQFF.

V is TRBV6-1 and J is TRBJ2-7; the match to TRBD1 covers 7 bases. Trimming removed 6 bases from V and 3 bases from J; junction bases left unmatched: 8. Germline V gene data show CDR1 as MNHNS and CDR2 as SASEGT. The CDR3 extends over 14 amino acids. The CDR3 sequence: CASSDTGVSYEQYF. CDR3 sequence (DNA): TGTGCCAGCAGCGATACAGGGGTTAGCTACGAGCAGTACTTC.

This clonotype was picked up a small number of times. The chain couples TRBV7-6 to TRBJ2-5, with D possibly called TRBD1 or TRBD2 (7 bases each). The tail of the sequence fits TRBJ2-1 better, so the J call may be wrong. This CDR3 has 15 amino acids. Germline lookup yields CDR1 SGHVS and CDR2 FNYEAQ. DNA for the CDR3: TGTGCCAGCAGCTTCCGGGACAGCGGGGACTATGAGCAGTTCTTC. It yields the protein CASSFRDSGDYEQFF.

The chain has TRBV24-1 and TRBJ2-3; 9 positions agree with TRBD2. This CDR3 is 15 amino acids long. Germline V CDR1 and CDR2: KGHDR, SFDVKD. V lost 5 bases, J lost 5 bases, and 7 bases stayed unmatched. CDR3 in DNA: TGTGCCACCAGTGTCGCGGGGGGGCCAAGAGATACGCAGTATTTT. Its translation is CATSVAGGPRDTQYF.

The sample holds many counts of this clonotype. The CDR3 bases are TGTGCCAGCGGACAGGGGGGAAACTATGGCTACACCTTC. Its translation is CASGQGGNYGYTF. The chain couples TRBV7-9 to TRBJ1-2; 10 bases match TRBD1. CDR1 and CDR2 (germline): SEHNR, FQNEAQ (reference sequence). This CDR3 contains 13 residues. Trimming took 8 bases from V and 2 from J; bases not matched to a gene: 2.

Comments on this clonotype: The junction departs from the called germline gene at one end, perhaps through a read error. The CDR3 region is CASSLAAESYNQQFF. The CDR3 region has the DNA TGTGCCAGCAGCTTAGCGGCGGAATCCTACAATCAGCAGTTCTTC. The chain has TRBV7-6 and TRBJ2-1; D ambiguous. This CDR3 is built from 15 residues. Germline lookup yields CDR1 SGHVS and CDR2 FNYEAQ.

This clonotype was observed at least ten times. V is TRBV11-2 and J is TRBJ2-5, with D uncertain. This CDR3 spans 13 amino acids. CDR1 SGHAT and CDR2 FQNNGV come from the germline V gene. V lost 5 bases to trimming and J lost 11 bases, with 18 bases between them. The CDR3 nucleotides are TGTGCCAGCAGCCCTCACCAACGCGGTGAGCAGTACTTC. Encoded protein: CASSPHQRGEQYF.

This clonotype was detected only once. The chain is built from TRBV7-9 and TRBJ2-1; 7 nucleotides match TRBD2. Germline lookup yields CDR1 SEHNR and CDR2 FQNEAQ (reference sequence). The trim removed 0 bases at V and 1 base at J, leaving 6 bases unmatched. The CDR3 sequence is 17 residues long. CDR3 nucleotide sequence: TGTGCCAGCAGCTTAGCCTACGATAGCGGGTCCTACAATGAGCAGTTCTTC. It encodes CASSLAYDSGSYNEQFF. Variable domain in full (rest from reference TRBV7-9 and TRBJ2-1): DTGVSQNPRHKITKRGQNVTFRCDPISEHNRLYWYRQTLGQGPEFLTYFQNEAQLEKSRLLSDRFSAERPKGSFSTLEIQRTEQGDSAMYLCASSLAYDSGSYNEQFFGPGTRLTVL.